The sequence of this T cell receptor (beta chain) was determined in a study of PD-L1 blockade in urothelial cancer. Study-wide context: Of some 28 patients, twenty-five were males with bladder-origin urothelial cancer. Once treatment had started, blood was analyzed at 3 weeks (second dose) and again at 6 weeks. The study, taken as a whole, reports: Durable benefit accompanied greater 3-week expansion of tumor-associated blood clones.

What went into each PCR as a spike was synthetic TCR analog templates. The data were produced by immunoSEQ multiplex PCR, yet TCRdb's version contains in-frame clones alone and is incomplete. The data contain 40,000 to 50,000 clones, roughly 80% of them singletons. The CDR3 length is 14 residues. Trimming took 8 bases from V and 3 from J, leaving 16 bases between them. Germline V gene data show CDR1 as MGHRA and CDR2 as YSYEKL. The sample's time point: pretreatment peripheral blood. For this clone: Its antigen is unidentified.

This sequence was found in a man between 65 and 79 years old with urothelial cancer. V usage is TRBV4-1 and J usage is TRBJ1-1; tentative D call: TRBD1 (5 bases). This specimen consisted of PBMCs, obtained around atezolizumab (anti-PD-L1) treatment. The CDR3 loop reads CASQPQGGYTEAFF. CDR3 bases: TGCGCCAGCCAGCCCCAGGGAGGGTACACTGAAGCTTTCTTT.